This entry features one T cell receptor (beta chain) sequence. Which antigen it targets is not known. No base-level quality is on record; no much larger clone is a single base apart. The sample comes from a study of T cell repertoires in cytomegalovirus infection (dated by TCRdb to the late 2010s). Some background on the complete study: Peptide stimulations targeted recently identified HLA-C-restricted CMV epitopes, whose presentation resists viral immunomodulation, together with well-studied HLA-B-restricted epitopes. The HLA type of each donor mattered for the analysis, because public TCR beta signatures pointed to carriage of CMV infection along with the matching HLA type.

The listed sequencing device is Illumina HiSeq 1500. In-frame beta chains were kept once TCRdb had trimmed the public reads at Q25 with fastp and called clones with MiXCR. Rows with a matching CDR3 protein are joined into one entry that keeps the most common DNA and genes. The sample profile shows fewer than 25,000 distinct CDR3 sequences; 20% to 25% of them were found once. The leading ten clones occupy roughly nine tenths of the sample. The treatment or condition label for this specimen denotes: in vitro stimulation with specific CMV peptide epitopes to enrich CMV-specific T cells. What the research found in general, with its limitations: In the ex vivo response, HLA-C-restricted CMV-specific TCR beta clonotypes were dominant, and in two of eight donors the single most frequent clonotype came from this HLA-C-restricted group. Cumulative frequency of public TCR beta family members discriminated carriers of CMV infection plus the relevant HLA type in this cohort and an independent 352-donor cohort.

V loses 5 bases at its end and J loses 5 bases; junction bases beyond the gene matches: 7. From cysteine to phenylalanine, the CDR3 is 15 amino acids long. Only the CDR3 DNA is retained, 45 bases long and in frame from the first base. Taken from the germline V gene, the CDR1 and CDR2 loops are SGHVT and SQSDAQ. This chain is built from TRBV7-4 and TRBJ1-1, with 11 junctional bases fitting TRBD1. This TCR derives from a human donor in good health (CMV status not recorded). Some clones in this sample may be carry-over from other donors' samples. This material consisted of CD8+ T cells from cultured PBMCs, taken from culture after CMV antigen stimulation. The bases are TGTGCCAGCAGCCCAAGGGACAGGGGGGGAACTGAAGCTTTCTTT. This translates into CASSPRDRGGTEAFF. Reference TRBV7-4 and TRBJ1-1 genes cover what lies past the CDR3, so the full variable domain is GAGVSQSPRYKVAKRGRDVALRCDSISGHVTLYWYRQTLGQGSEVLTYSQSDAQRDKSGRPSGRFSAERPERSVSTLKIQRTEQGDSAVYLCASSPRDRGGTEAFFGQGTRLTVV.